Included here is one T cell receptor beta chain sequence, with context. Antigen: not known. Losses at the gene ends were 1 base for V and 0 bases for J; bases not matched to a gene: 8. The CDR3 covers 17 residues. Germline V CDR1 and CDR2: DFQATT, SNEGSKA (reference sequence). The source of the sample is a study of post-analysis software for immune sequencing data. About the study: The disease courses covered relapsing-remitting, secondary progressive and progressive-relapsing multiple sclerosis.

Included in the TCR beta cDNA libraries were unique molecular identifiers. T cells numbering roughly 1 to 10 million yielded 450,000 to 600,000 cDNA molecules. TCRdb re-called the PCR reads with MiXCR, one entry per CDR3 protein. The data contain about 680,000 distinct CDR3 sequences, approximately 59% of them seen just once; the ten biggest clones take up 10% to 12%. Study-level points and caveats: Relative to controls, patients had a few TRBV segments at higher frequency, with TRBV5-6, TRBV5-1 and TRBV20-1 among these.

The genes are TRBV20-1 and TRBJ2-1, with 8 bases lining up with TRBD1. Sequenced: blood. The sequence was collected from a girl aged 2 to 10 with multiple sclerosis. The CDR3 sequence: CSARVTGDRSSYNEQFF. The CDR3 coding sequence is TGCAGTGCTAGAGTTACCGGGGACAGGAGCTCCTACAATGAGCAGTTCTTC.